A selection of T cell receptor beta chains follows, all from one sample in a study of blood T cell repertoires in COVID-19. The table came from immunoSEQ multiplex PCR; TCRdb's copy has only in-frame clones and leaves some out. The profile shows roughly 300,000 clones, approximately 86% of them singletons. The sample comprised peripheral blood. These receptors were obtained from a man younger than 35 with active or convalescent COVID-19. Each CDR3 is given with its conserved first and last residue. A D gene is named only where the DNA matches it firmly. The size field is filled for only some rows; it gives once, few, many or a size class.

size	D	J	V	DNA	CDR3
-	-	TRBJ1-3	TRBV21-1	TGTGCCCTGGCGGGGGCGACCCGAGACTCTGGAAACACCATATATTTT	CALAGATRDSGNTIYF
many	-	TRBJ1-6	TRBV6-2/TRBV6-3	TGTGCCAGCAGTGACGGGGAAAACTCACCCCTCCACTTT	CASSDGENSPLHF
-	TRBD1	TRBJ2-7	TRBV7-6	TGTGCCAGCAGCTTAGGGGCAGGGGGCCCCTACGAGCAGTACTTC	CASSLGAGGPYEQYF
-	-	TRBJ1-2	TRBV7-9	TGTGCCAGCAGCTCAACGGGGGAAGACTATGGCTACACCTTC	CASSSTGEDYGYTF
-	TRBD1	TRBJ1-3	TRBV19	TGTGCCAGTAGGCACCAGGGGGCCCGTGGAAACACCATATATTTT	CASRHQGARGNTIYF
-	-	TRBJ1-1	TRBV12-3/TRBV12-4	TGTGCCAGTTTGACAGGCTTGGACACTGAAGCTTTCTTT	CASLTGLDTEAFF
-	TRBD1	TRBJ2-7	TRBV5-4	TGTGCCAGCAGCCCCGGGACAGGGGCCCACGAGCAGTACTTC	CASSPGTGAHEQYF
-	-	TRBJ1-3	TRBV7-9	TGTGCCAGCAGCTCAGTGGGAAACACCATATATTTT	CASSSVGNTIYF
once	TRBD1	TRBJ1-5	TRBV10-2	TGCGCCAGCAGTGCACCTTGGACAGGTAATCAGCCCCAGCATTTT	CASSAPWTGNQPQHF
-	TRBD1	TRBJ2-7	TRBV12-3/TRBV12-4	TGTGCCAGCAGTTACGGACAGGGGAGCGAGCAGTACTTC	CASSYGQGSEQYF
-	-	TRBJ1-1	TRBV12-3/TRBV12-4	TGTGCCAGCTCAGTAAACACTGAAGCTTTCTTT	CASSVNTEAFF
-	TRBD1	TRBJ1-4	TRBV5-4	TGTGCCAGCAGCTGGGGGGACAGACCAGCTGAAAAACTGTTTTTT	CASSWGDRPAEKLFF
-	-	TRBJ2-7	TRBV20-1	TGCAGTGCTGACATGGCGTACGAGCAGTACTTC	CSADMAYEQYF
-	TRBD1	TRBJ1-1	TRBV29-1	TGCAGCGTTAACAGGGGGGATGGCACTGAAGCTTTCTTT	CSVNRGDGTEAFF
-	-	TRBJ2-2	TRBV11-2	TGTGCCAGCAAACAGGGCATCACCGGGGAGCTGTTTTTT	CASKQGITGELFF
-	-	TRBJ1-2	TRBV29-1	TGCAGCGTTGAAGGAGGGCCCTATGGCTACACCTTC	CSVEGGPYGYTF
-	-	TRBJ2-1	TRBV18	TGTGCCAGCTCACCACCTTCAGGGGAGGGCTACAATGAGCAGTTCTTC	CASSPPSGEGYNEQFF
-	-	TRBJ1-4	TRBV11-2	TGTGCCAGCAGCTTAGGCGGGGTTGGTGAAAAACTGTTTTTT	CASSLGGVGEKLFF
-	TRBD2	TRBJ2-3	TRBV28	TGTGCCAGCAGGCGAGGACTAGCGGGGGGGCTGGATACGCAGTATTTT	CASRRGLAGGLDTQYF
-	TRBD1	TRBJ1-5	TRBV5-6	TGTGCCAGCAGCCGGACAGGGGGCGGCAATCAGCCCCAGCATTTT	CASSRTGGGNQPQHF
-	-	TRBJ1-2	TRBV12-3/TRBV12-4	TGTGCCAGCAAGGAGGGCATACGCGGCTACACCTTC	CASKEGIRGYTF
-	TRBD2	TRBJ2-3	TRBV11-3	TGTGCCAGCACCCCGACTAGCGGGTTTCCAGATACGCAGTATTTT	CASTPTSGFPDTQYF
-	TRBD2	TRBJ2-1	TRBV7-6	TGTGCCAGCAGCTCCGGGACTAGCGGGGGGGTAGATGAGCAGTTCTTC	CASSSGTSGGVDEQFF
-	-	TRBJ1-6	TRBV11-2	TGTGCCAGCAGCTTAACCAGCGTCTCCTATAATTCACCCCTCCACTTT	CASSLTSVSYNSPLHF
-	-	TRBJ2-5	TRBV11-2	TGTGCCAGCAGCTTCGCGGAGACCCAGTACTTC	CASSFAETQYF
-	TRBD1	TRBJ1-6	TRBV15	TGTGCCACCAGCACTATGACAGGGGGTAATTCACCCCTCCACTTT	CATSTMTGGNSPLHF
-	-	TRBJ2-2	TRBV4-1	TGCGCCAGCTCTCCGACGGGAAACACCGGGGAGCTGTTTTTT	CASSPTGNTGELFF
-	TRBD2	TRBJ2-2	TRBV19	TGTGCCAGTAGTCGGGCGGGGGGCCTTCTCGGGGAGCTGTTTTTT	CASSRAGGLLGELFF
-	TRBD1	TRBJ1-1	TRBV4-1	TGCGCCAGCAGCCAAGCCCGGGGGACAGGCCGATGGACTGAAGCTTTCTTT	CASSQARGTGRWTEAFF
-	TRBD2	TRBJ2-5	TRBV3-1/TRBV3-2	TGTGCCAGCAGTACCCCAGCGGGACTACTTCTGGGGACCCAGTACTTC	CASSTPAGLLLGTQYF
-	TRBD1	TRBJ1-1	TRBV7-8	TGTGCCAGCAGCCAAAGGGACAGGGCAAACACTGAAGCTTTCTTT	CASSQRDRANTEAFF
-	-	TRBJ2-7	TRBV6-1	TGTGCCAGCAGTGAAGGCGGCGAGGGACAGTACTTC	CASSEGGEGQYF
-	-	TRBJ2-7	TRBV14	TGTGCCAGCAGCCAAGAATGGGGCTTGCGAATGGAGCAGTACTTC	CASSQEWGLRMEQYF
-	-	TRBJ1-2	TRBV24-1	TGTGCCACCAGTGACCCCACATTTAACTATGGCTACACCTTC	CATSDPTFNYGYTF
-	-	TRBJ2-3	TRBV11-2	TGTGCCAGCAGCTTAGATGGAGCAGGGGAAGTCACAGATACGCAGTATTTT	CASSLDGAGEVTDTQYF
-	-	TRBJ2-5	TRBV10-3	TGTGCCATCAGTGGCTCAGGTGGGCAAGAGACCCAGTACTTC	CAISGSGGQETQYF
once	-	TRBJ1-3	TRBV7-8	TGTGCCAGCAGCTTACGCCAGGCTGGCTCTGGAAACACCATATATTTT	CASSLRQAGSGNTIYF
-	-	TRBJ2-7	TRBV15	TGTGCCACCAGCAGAGAGGCAGGGGGGCCTGGCGAGCAGTACTTC	CATSREAGGPGEQYF
-	TRBD1	TRBJ1-2	TRBV10-3	TGTGCCATCAGTGAGGAAGTGACAGGGGTCTATGGCTACACCTTC	CAISEEVTGVYGYTF
-	-	TRBJ2-7	TRBV3-1/TRBV3-2	TGTGCCAGCAGCCAAGGACAGCTCCGCTACGAGCAGTACTTC	CASSQGQLRYEQYF
-	TRBD2	TRBJ2-3	TRBV25-1	TGTGCCAGCAGTCCTCCGGGACTAACCACAGATACGCAGTATTTT	CASSPPGLTTDTQYF
-	-	TRBJ1-6	TRBV23-1	TGCGCCAGCAGTCCACACCTCCGGGACAACAGTTCACCCCTCCACTTT	CASSPHLRDNSSPLHF
few	TRBD2	TRBJ2-4	TRBV7-9	TGTGCCAGCTTGGGGGGGACTAGCCCCAGGGACATTCAGTACTTC	CASLGGTSPRDIQYF
once	-	TRBJ2-3	TRBV12-3/TRBV12-4	TGTGCCAGCACTCAGGGGAGCCCAGATACGCAGTATTTT	CASTQGSPDTQYF
-	-	TRBJ2-7	TRBV7-9	TGTGCCAGCAGCCCGATGGGGGCAGGTCTTTCCTACGAGCAGTACTTC	CASSPMGAGLSYEQYF
-	TRBD1	TRBJ2-4	TRBV5-6	TGTGCCAGCAGCCCGGGGACAGTAAACATTCAGTACTTC	CASSPGTVNIQYF
-	TRBD1	TRBJ1-2	TRBV5-6	TGTGCCAGCAGACTTATGCAGGGGGCGGGCGGCTACACCTTC	CASRLMQGAGGYTF
-	TRBD1	TRBJ2-7	TRBV28	TGTGCCAGCAGTCCCTCCTTCTGGGACAGGGCCCACGAGCAGTACTTC	CASSPSFWDRAHEQYF
-	-	TRBJ2-3	TRBV19	TGTGCCAGTAGTATAGTAGGCAGGGTTACAGATACGCAGTATTTT	CASSIVGRVTDTQYF
-	TRBD1	TRBJ1-2	TRBV5-1	TGCGCCAGCAGCTTGGAACCGGGACAGGGTTATGGCTACACCTTC	CASSLEPGQGYGYTF
-	-	TRBJ1-5	TRBV6-2/TRBV6-3	TGTGCCAGCAGTTACCCAGGGGTAAGCAATCAGCCCCAGCATTTT	CASSYPGVSNQPQHF
-	-	TRBJ1-3	TRBV5-8	TGTGCCAGCAGCTTCCCTCTCTCCTTCAGGGCCTCTGGAAACACCATATATTTT	CASSFPLSFRASGNTIYF
once	TRBD1	TRBJ2-7	TRBV7-9	TGTGCCAGCAGCTGGGGGACAGGGTACTACGAGCAGTACTTC	CASSWGTGYYEQYF
-	-	TRBJ2-7	TRBV19	TGTGCCAGTAGTATCGGAGCGGAAGAGCAGTACTTC	CASSIGAEEQYF
-	TRBD1	TRBJ1-5	TRBV5-6	TGTGCCAGCAGCCCTGGGACAGGGTATGGCAATCAGCCCCAGCATTTT	CASSPGTGYGNQPQHF
-	-	TRBJ1-2	TRBV18	TGTGCCAGCTCACCATCTACGCTTAACTATGGCTACACCTTC	CASSPSTLNYGYTF
few	-	TRBJ1-3	TRBV4-1	TGCGCCAGCAGCCAAGATTCAGGGTTTGGAAACACCATATATTTT	CASSQDSGFGNTIYF
-	-	TRBJ2-2	TRBV19	TGTGCCAGTAGGGTTTGGGGGGAGAACACCGGGGAGCTGTTTTTT	CASRVWGENTGELFF
-	-	TRBJ1-4	TRBV7-8	TGTGCCAGCAGCTTAGGAACAGGGCCTAATGAAAAACTGTTTTTT	CASSLGTGPNEKLFF
-	-	TRBJ2-2	TRBV4-1	TGCGCCAGCAGCCAGCCCGGGGGTGGGGAGCTGTTTTTT	CASSQPGGGELFF